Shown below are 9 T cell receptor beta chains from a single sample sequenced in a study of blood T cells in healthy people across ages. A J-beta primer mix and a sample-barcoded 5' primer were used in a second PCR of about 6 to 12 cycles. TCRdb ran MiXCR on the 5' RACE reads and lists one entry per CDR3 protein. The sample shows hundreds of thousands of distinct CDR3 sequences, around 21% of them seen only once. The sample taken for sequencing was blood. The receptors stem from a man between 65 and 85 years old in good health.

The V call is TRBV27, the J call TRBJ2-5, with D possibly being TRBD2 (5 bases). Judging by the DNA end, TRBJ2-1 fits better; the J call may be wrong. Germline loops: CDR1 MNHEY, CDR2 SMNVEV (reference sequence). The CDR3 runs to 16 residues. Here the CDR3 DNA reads TGTGCCAGCAGTTTAAGGCCCGTCGAGCGGCGCAATGAGCAGTTCTTC. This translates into CASSLRPVERRNEQFF.

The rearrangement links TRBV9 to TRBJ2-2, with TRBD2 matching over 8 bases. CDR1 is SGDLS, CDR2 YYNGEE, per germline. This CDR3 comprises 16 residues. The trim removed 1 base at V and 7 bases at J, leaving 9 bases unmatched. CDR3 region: CASSVSPAGVVGELFF. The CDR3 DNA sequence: TGTGCCAGCAGCGTAAGCCCAGCGGGAGTAGTCGGGGAGCTGTTTTTT.

CDR3 loop: CSAWGPSGRNTGELFF. CDR3 DNA sequence: TGCAGTGCTTGGGGGCCTAGCGGGAGAAACACCGGGGAGCTGTTTTTT. This sequence joins TRBV20-1 and TRBJ2-2; TRBD2 matches at 10 bases. CDR1 is DFQATT and CDR2 is SNEGSKA in the germline V gene (reference sequence). This CDR3 contains 16 residues. Germline trimming cut 5 bases from V and 2 bases from J; bases unmatched to any gene: 8.

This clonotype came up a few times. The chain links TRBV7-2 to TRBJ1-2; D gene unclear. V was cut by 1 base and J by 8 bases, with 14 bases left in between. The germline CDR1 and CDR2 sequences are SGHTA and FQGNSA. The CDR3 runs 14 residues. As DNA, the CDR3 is TGTGCCAGCAGCTTAGAGTTAGCGCCGGGAGGCTACACCTTC. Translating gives CASSLELAPGGYTF.

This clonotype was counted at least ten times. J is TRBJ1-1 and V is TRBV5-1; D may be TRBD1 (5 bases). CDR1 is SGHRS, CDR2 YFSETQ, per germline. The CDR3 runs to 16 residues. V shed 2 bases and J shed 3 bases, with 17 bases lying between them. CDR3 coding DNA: TGCGCCAGCAGCTTCGCGCCGACAGAGGAATACACTGAAGCTTTCTTT. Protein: CASSFAPTEEYTEAFF. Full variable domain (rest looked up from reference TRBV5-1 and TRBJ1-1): KAGVTQTPRYLIKTRGQQVTLSCSPISGHRSVSWYQQTPGQGLQFLFEYFSETQRNKGNFPGRFSGRQFSNSRSEMNVSTLELGDSALYLCASSFAPTEEYTEAFFGQGTRLTVV.

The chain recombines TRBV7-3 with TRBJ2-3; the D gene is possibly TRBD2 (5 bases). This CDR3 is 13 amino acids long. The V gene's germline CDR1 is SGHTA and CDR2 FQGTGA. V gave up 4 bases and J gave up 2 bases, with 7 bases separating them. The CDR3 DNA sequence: TGTGCCAGCAGCTCCGACTACACAGATACGCAGTATTTT. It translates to CASSSDYTDTQYF.

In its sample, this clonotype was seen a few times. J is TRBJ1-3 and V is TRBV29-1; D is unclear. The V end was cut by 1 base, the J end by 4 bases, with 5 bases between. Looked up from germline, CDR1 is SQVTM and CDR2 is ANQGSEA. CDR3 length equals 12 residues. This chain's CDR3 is CSVEVSGNTIYF. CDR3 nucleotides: TGCAGCGTTGAAGTCTCAGGAAACACCATATATTTT.

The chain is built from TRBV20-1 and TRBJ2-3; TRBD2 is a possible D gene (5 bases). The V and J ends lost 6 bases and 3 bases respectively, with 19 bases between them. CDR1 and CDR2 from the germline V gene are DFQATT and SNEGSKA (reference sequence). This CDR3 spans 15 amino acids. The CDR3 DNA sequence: TGCAGTGCCCGCTCCTTCTCGGGAAGGACAGATACGCAGTATTTT. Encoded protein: CSARSFSGRTDTQYF.

The CDR3 region is CASSQRPDRQETQYF. The CDR3 nucleotides read TGTGCCAGCAGCCAACGCCCGGACAGACAAGAGACCCAGTACTTC. This rearrangement joins TRBV3-1 to TRBJ2-5; weak D call: TRBD1 (6 bases). This CDR3 spans 15 amino acids. Trimming stripped 2 bases from V and 2 bases from J, with 12 bases between. The germline V gene has CDR1 LGHDT and CDR2 YNNKEL (reference sequence).